This paragraph covers one T cell receptor (beta chain) sequence. This specimen comes from a study of T cell changes during pregnancy in multiple sclerosis. Here immunoSEQ multiplex PCR was the method, and the copy in TCRdb shows in-frame clones only, minus some. The data contain 60,000 to 75,000 clones, about nine tenths of them singletons. V lost 1 base to trimming and J lost 1 base; unmatched junction nucleotides: 14. Germline CDR1 and CDR2: SGHRS and YFSETQ. The CDR3 covers 20 residues. This TCR came from a female donor with multiple sclerosis, enrolled in a pregnancy study. The chain combines TRBV5-1 with TRBJ2-5; 12 nucleotides line up with TRBD2. The sequences come from peripheral blood, collected in the second trimester of pregnancy. This chain's CDR3 is CASSLPALAGGPGAQETQYF. The CDR3 coding sequence is TGCGCCAGCAGCTTGCCTGCCCTAGCGGGAGGGCCGGGGGCCCAAGAGACCCAGTACTTC.